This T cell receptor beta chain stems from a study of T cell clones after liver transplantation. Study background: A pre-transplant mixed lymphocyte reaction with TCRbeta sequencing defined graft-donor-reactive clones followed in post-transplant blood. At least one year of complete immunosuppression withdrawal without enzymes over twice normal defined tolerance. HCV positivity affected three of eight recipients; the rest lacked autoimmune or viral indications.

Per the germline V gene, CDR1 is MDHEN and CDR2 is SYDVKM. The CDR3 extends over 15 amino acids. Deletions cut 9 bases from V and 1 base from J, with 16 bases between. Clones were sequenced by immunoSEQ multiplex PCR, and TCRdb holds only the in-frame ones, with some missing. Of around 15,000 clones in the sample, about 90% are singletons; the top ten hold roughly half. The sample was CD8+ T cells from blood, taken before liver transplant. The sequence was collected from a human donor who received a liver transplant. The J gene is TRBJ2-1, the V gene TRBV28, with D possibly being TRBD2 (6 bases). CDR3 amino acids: CASRGGISSYNEQFF. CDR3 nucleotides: TGTGCCAGTCGAGGCGGGATTAGTTCCTACAATGAGCAGTTCTTC.